This record covers a single TCR beta chain. Its antigen is not identified. The sample comes from a study of shared clonotypes between healthy human individuals. For the study at large: Used for every donor were three CD4 naive, three CD4 memory, two CD8 naive and one CD8 memory plate.

Findings and limits, study-wide: Relative to their counterparts shared across all four donors, non-shared clonotypes exhibited diminished generation probabilities. Shared clonotypes: 4.5% to 6.5% naive CD4, roughly 3.5% naive CD8, about 2.4% memory CD4, roughly 0.4% memory CD8.

With 6 bases removed from V and 7 bases from J, the gap between germline ends came to 15 bases. Germline CDR1 and CDR2: MDHEN and SYDVKM. CDR3 length equals 14 residues. Method: immunoSEQ multiplex PCR; TCRdb's copy keeps in-frame clones and lacks some. The sample lists millions of clones, roughly 95% occurring once. This chain joins TRBV28 and TRBJ2-2; D is perhaps TRBD2 (5 bases). The clonotype originates from a man in his late teens or twenties in good health. The material sequenced was naive CD4+ T cells sorted from blood. The subset is: CD45RA+ positively selected. CDR3 bases: TGTGCCAGCAGCCCATCGGGGATCGGCGGGGAGCTGTTTTTT. It specifies CASSPSGIGGELFF.